This T cell receptor beta chain was retrieved from a study of shared clonotypes between healthy human individuals. Researchers divided each subset's genomic DNA evenly across several immunoSEQ plates. The assay was immunoSEQ multiplex PCR, and TCRdb's table has in-frame clones only and misses some. The table lists 550,000 to 800,000 clones, approximately 79% of them singletons, with 1.5% to 2% in the top ten. Notes on the study in general: Naive subsets, compared against memory subsets, generally had larger estimated richness values. Blood was the only sampled material, and tissue repertoires likely differ.

The CDR3 totals 15 residues. This clone was seen a handful of times. Antigen unknown. Sequencing used memory CD4+ T cells sorted from blood. As for subset: CD45RA-negative fraction. This chain links TRBV21-1 with TRBJ2-2; TRBD2 reflects the table's D call only, with no check against the DNA. TRBV21-1 is reported as a pseudogene. This receptor was obtained from a woman in her twenties or thirties in good health. For the CDR3, the DNA is TGTGCCGTGGCTCCGGGACTAGATGCCCCCGGGGAGCTGTTTTTT. It codes for CAVAPGLDAPGELFF.